Sequencing of this TCR beta chain was carried out in a study of blood T cell repertoires in COVID-19. Germline lookup yields CDR1 SGHAT and CDR2 FQNNGV. This CDR3 has 15 amino acids. The ends were cut back, 4 bases at V and 6 bases at J, with 18 bases in the middle. Everyone who took part was roughly 18 to 100 years old, and they came from 24 US areas. Sequencing was performed with immunoSEQ multiplex PCR; in TCRdb, only in-frame clones are kept and a portion is missing. The table shows fewer than 250,000 clones, with roughly 80% occurring only once. The sequenced sample was PBMCs or T cells enriched from blood (not recorded which). The clonotype comes from a woman aged 40 to 50 who had been exposed to COVID-19. The V and J genes are TRBV11-2 and TRBJ1-1; D is unresolved. In DNA form, the CDR3 reads TGTGCCAGCAGCTCAGAGGTAGGAGGTTGGTCTGAAGCTTTCTTT. This sequence encodes CASSSEVGGWSEAFF.